A selection of T cell receptor beta chains follows, all from one sample in a study of blood T cell repertoires in COVID-19. The repertoire was sequenced with immunoSEQ multiplex PCR; TCRdb's copy has only in-frame clones and lacks some. The table lists 90,000 to 140,000 clones, roughly 76% of them singletons. The specimen sequenced was peripheral blood. These receptors all stem from a woman aged 70 to 79 with acute or convalescent COVID-19. The CDR3 runs from the conserved cysteine through the conserved F or W. The D gene is left open where the match is weak. Size values are once, few and many counts, or a class for expanded clones, and some rows have none.

>TRBV4-2|TRBJ1-2|-|TRBD1
CASSQVEQGQGYTF
TGTGCCAGCAGCCAAGTTGAACAGGGGCAAGGCTACACCTTC
>TRBV29-1|TRBJ1-1|many|-
CSVGQGSEAFF
TGCAGCGTTGGTCAGGGATCTGAAGCTTTCTTT
>TRBV29-1|TRBJ2-7|-|TRBD1
CSAGQVLNEQYF
TGCAGCGCGGGACAGGTTCTGAACGAGCAGTACTTC
>TRBV4-3|TRBJ2-3|-|TRBD2
CASSQQSGRSDTQYF
TGCGCCAGCAGCCAACAAAGCGGGAGGTCAGATACGCAGTATTTT
>TRBV27|TRBJ2-3|once|TRBD2
CASSLSSGPSTDTQYF
TGTGCCAGCAGTTTAAGTAGCGGGCCCAGCACAGATACGCAGTATTTT
>TRBV10-1|TRBJ1-6|-|-
CASSLSSPLHF
TGCGCCAGCAGTTTGAGTTCACCCCTCCACTTT
>TRBV4-3|TRBJ2-5|-|-
CASSQGPNSLDSAGWETQYF
TGCGCCAGCAGCCAAGGGCCAAACTCCCTGGACAGTGCCGGTTGGGAGACCCAGTACTTC
>TRBV19|TRBJ1-1|-|TRBD1
CASSARMGGQGNTEAFF
TGTGCCAGTAGTGCGCGCATGGGGGGACAGGGGAACACTGAAGCTTTCTTT
>TRBV5-1|TRBJ2-3|few|TRBD1
CASKIGGTDSTDTQYF
TGCGCCAGCAAAATTGGTGGGACAGATAGCACAGATACGCAGTATTTT
>TRBV6-5|TRBJ2-7|few|-
CASSRTRASYEQYF
TGTGCCAGCAGCCGCACGAGAGCTTCCTACGAGCAGTACTTC
>TRBV7-8|TRBJ1-1|few|TRBD1
CASSLATGLDTEAFF
TGTGCCAGCAGCTTAGCGACAGGGTTGGACACTGAAGCTTTCTTT
>TRBV7-9|TRBJ1-6|once|TRBD1
CASSPISGTGGSPLHF
TGTGCCAGCAGCCCGATTAGTGGGACAGGGGGTTCACCCCTCCACTTT
>TRBV18|TRBJ1-5|-|TRBD1
CASSLGQGGNQPQHF
TGTGCCAGCTCCCTGGGACAGGGAGGAAATCAGCCCCAGCATTTT
>TRBV5-6|TRBJ1-1|-|TRBD1
CASSLRTGLNTEAFF
TGTGCCAGCAGCCTCCGGACAGGCCTGAACACTGAAGCTTTCTTT
>TRBV30|TRBJ1-2|-|TRBD1
CAWGTGGNYGYTF
TGTGCCTGGGGGACAGGGGGGAACTATGGCTACACCTTC
>TRBV2|TRBJ2-1|-|TRBD2
CASSVRISGRIYNEQFF
TGTGCCAGCAGTGTCCGGATTAGCGGGAGAATCTACAATGAGCAGTTCTTC
>TRBV19|TRBJ2-5|-|TRBD2
CASSSGVQVGIAGGLETQYF
TGTGCCAGTAGTTCAGGGGTACAGGTGGGAATAGCGGGAGGGCTCGAGACCCAGTACTTC
>TRBV7-8|TRBJ2-5|-|-
CASTTGAETQYF
TGTGCCAGCACCACTGGGGCGGAGACCCAGTACTTC
>TRBV29-1|TRBJ2-1|-|TRBD2
CSVDGGRVNEQFF
TGCAGCGTTGACGGCGGGAGGGTAAATGAGCAGTTCTTC
>TRBV7-8|TRBJ2-1|-|-
CASSRRLDGIHEQFF
TGTGCCAGCAGCCGCCGACTAGATGGGATCCATGAGCAGTTCTTC
>TRBV9|TRBJ2-1|-|TRBD1
CASSVAGTGRVSEQFF
TGTGCCAGCAGCGTCGCCGGGACAGGGAGGGTTAGTGAGCAGTTCTTC
>TRBV2|TRBJ2-2|-|-
CASSPESLGSTGELFF
TGTGCCAGCAGCCCAGAAAGCCTGGGGAGCACCGGGGAGCTGTTTTTT
>TRBV11-1|TRBJ2-7|-|-
CASSANSRDYEQYF
TGTGCCAGCAGCGCTAATAGCAGGGACTACGAGCAGTACTTC
>TRBV2|TRBJ2-2|once|TRBD2
CASSVVGGAGELFF
TGTGCCAGCAGTGTTGTGGGAGGGGCCGGGGAGCTGTTTTTT
>TRBV6-5|TRBJ2-1|-|-
CASSYRRRSSYNEQFF
TGTGCCAGCAGTTACCGACGGAGGAGCTCCTACAATGAGCAGTTCTTC
>TRBV5-6|TRBJ2-5|-|TRBD2
CASSSSWEGTTNQETQYF
TGTGCCAGCAGCTCCTCGTGGGAGGGGACCACGAACCAAGAGACCCAGTACTTC
>TRBV6-4|TRBJ1-6|-|TRBD1
CASSETGDRDSPLHF
TGTGCCAGCAGTGAAACCGGGGACAGGGATTCACCCCTCCACTTT
>TRBV7-9|TRBJ2-1|-|TRBD2
CASSPDVPSGSNYEQFF
TGTGCCAGCAGCCCCGATGTTCCTAGCGGGAGTAACTATGAGCAGTTCTTC
>TRBV5-6|TRBJ1-6|-|TRBD1
CASSWDRYNSPLHF
TGTGCCAGCAGCTGGGACAGGTATAATTCACCCCTCCACTTT
>TRBV10-3|TRBJ2-1|-|-
CAISESTILPTEQFF
TGTGCCATCAGTGAGTCTACGATACTCCCTACTGAGCAGTTCTTC
>TRBV6-2/TRBV6-3|TRBJ2-2|-|-
CASSYSDRYRTVSEELFF
TGTGCCAGCAGTTACTCGGACCGCTACCGGACAGTCTCCGAGGAGCTGTTTTTT
>TRBV6-5|TRBJ1-5|-|-
CASRRGEGQPQHF
TGTGCCAGCAGACGGGGGGAGGGGCAGCCCCAGCATTTT
>TRBV18|TRBJ2-7|-|-
CASSPAAGYEQYF
TGTGCCAGCTCACCTGCGGCCGGCTACGAGCAGTACTTC
>TRBV5-1|TRBJ2-1|-|-
CASSPTAPSYNEQFF
TGCGCCAGCAGCCCGACAGCCCCCTCCTACAATGAGCAGTTCTTC
>TRBV20-1|TRBJ1-2|few|-
CSASAGTGDRGYTF
TGCAGTGCTAGTGCAGGCACGGGGGACCGTGGGTACACCTTC
>TRBV4-2|TRBJ1-1|many|-
CASSQEAPGSMGANTEAFF
TGTGCCAGCAGCCAAGAGGCCCCGGGGTCTATGGGGGCTAACACTGAAGCTTTCTTT
>TRBV28|TRBJ2-3|-|TRBD1
CASSWETGAHTDTQYF
TGTGCCAGCAGCTGGGAGACAGGGGCACACACAGATACGCAGTATTTT
>TRBV19|TRBJ1-5|-|-
CASSRVRDQPQHF
TGTGCCAGTAGTAGGGTCAGGGATCAGCCCCAGCATTTT
>TRBV4-3|TRBJ1-2|-|TRBD1
CASSQAGTGDGYTF
TGCGCCAGCAGCCAGGCAGGGACAGGAGATGGCTACACCTTC
>TRBV5-1|TRBJ2-2|-|-
CASSKGGSGELFF
TGCGCCAGCAGCAAAGGGGGAAGCGGGGAGCTGTTTTTT
>TRBV2|TRBJ2-6|once|-
CASSASSGANVLTF
TGTGCCAGCAGTGCTAGCTCTGGGGCCAACGTCCTGACTTTC
>TRBV9|TRBJ2-2|-|TRBD1
CASSVAGGNTGELFF
TGTGCCAGCAGCGTAGCAGGGGGCAACACCGGGGAGCTGTTTTTT
>TRBV4-1|TRBJ2-2|-|-
CASSRAVTGELFF
TGCGCCAGCAGCCGAGCGGTCACCGGGGAGCTGTTTTTT
>TRBV27|TRBJ2-7|-|TRBD2
CASSFLGLAGNEQYF
TGTGCCAGCAGTTTTCTCGGACTAGCGGGAAACGAGCAGTACTTC
>TRBV30|TRBJ1-1|-|-
CAWNVGALGTEAFF
TGTGCCTGGAATGTTGGGGCCTTGGGGACTGAAGCTTTCTTT
>TRBV11-2|TRBJ1-2|-|-
CASSLDSFNYGYTF
TGTGCCAGCAGCTTGGACAGCTTCAACTATGGCTACACCTTC
>TRBV6-5|TRBJ2-1|-|TRBD2
CASSYVIAGYNEQFF
TGTGCCAGCAGTTACGTGATAGCGGGGTACAATGAGCAGTTCTTC
>TRBV7-9|TRBJ2-1|-|TRBD2
CASSADRGREFF
TGTGCCAGCAGCGCCGACCGCGGGAGGGAGTTCTTC
>TRBV20-1|TRBJ1-4|few|TRBD1
CSASAGTGDEKLFF
TGCAGTGCTAGTGCCGGGACAGGGGATGAAAAACTGTTTTTT
>TRBV13|TRBJ2-1|-|-
CASSLNLAREQFF
TGTGCCAGCTCCCTCAACCTAGCGAGGGAGCAGTTCTTC
>TRBV5-1|TRBJ1-1|-|-
CASSRTENTEAFF
TGCGCCAGCAGCCGGACAGAAAACACTGAAGCTTTCTTT
>TRBV5-4|TRBJ2-1|-|TRBD2
CASSSVLLTSGSSEQFF
TGTGCCAGCAGCTCAGTCCTCCTGACTAGCGGGAGTAGTGAGCAGTTCTTC
>TRBV6-6|TRBJ2-3|-|TRBD2
CASRSGTSGSTDTQYF
TGTGCCAGCAGATCCGGGACTAGCGGAAGCACAGATACGCAGTATTTT
>TRBV7-6|TRBJ2-5|few|TRBD1
CASSSTQGAGETQYF
TGTGCCAGCAGCTCTACACAGGGGGCGGGAGAGACCCAGTACTTC
>TRBV15|TRBJ1-5|once|TRBD1
CATSRNRDSKHNQPQHF
TGTGCCACCAGCAGAAACCGGGACAGTAAACACAATCAGCCCCAGCATTTT